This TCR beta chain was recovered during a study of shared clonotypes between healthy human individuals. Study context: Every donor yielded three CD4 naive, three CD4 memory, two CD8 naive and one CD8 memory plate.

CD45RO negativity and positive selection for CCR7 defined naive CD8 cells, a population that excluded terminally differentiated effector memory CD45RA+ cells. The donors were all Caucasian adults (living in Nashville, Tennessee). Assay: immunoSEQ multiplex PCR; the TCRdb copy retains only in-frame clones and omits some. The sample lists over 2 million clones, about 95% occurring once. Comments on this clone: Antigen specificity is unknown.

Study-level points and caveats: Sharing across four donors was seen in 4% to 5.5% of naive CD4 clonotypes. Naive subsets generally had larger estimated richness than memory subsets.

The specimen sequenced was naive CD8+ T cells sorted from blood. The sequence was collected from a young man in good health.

In DNA form, the CDR3 reads TGTGCCAGCAGCCAGTCCGCAATAGCGGGAGCCAACACCGGGGAGCTGTTTTTT. It yields the protein CASSQSAIAGANTGELFF. This rearrangement joins TRBV9 to TRBJ2-2; 9 nucleotides agree with TRBD2. CDR3 length equals 18 residues. V trimming: 4 bases; J trimming: 2 bases; junction bases outside the gene matches: 12. Germline values: CDR1 SGDLS, CDR2 YYNGEE.